This TCR beta chain was retrieved from a study of cytomegalovirus exposure and HLA in healthy donors. The overall study: T cells numbering about 179 million yielded more than 95 million unique TCR beta sequences in an earlier analysis.

Study outcomes and limitations: In a later analysis, TCR association rates varied by HLA locus: DRB1 most, HLA-C fewest. The study flagged fewer than 200 TCR beta chains as cytomegalovirus-associated.

In nominal health when sampled, donors likely had unrecorded immune exposures nonetheless. Vbeta (60) and Jbeta (13) primers were used in the PCR. Assay: immunoSEQ multiplex PCR; the TCRdb copy retains only in-frame clones and omits some. The sample consists of 95,000 to 100,000 clones, about 80% of them appearing once. Regarding this clone: Antigen specificity is unknown.

The CDR3 loop spans 16 amino acids. Germline CDR1 reads LNHNV; CDR2 reads YYDKDF (reference sequence). The V and J ends lost 5 bases and 4 bases, in that order; junction bases with no gene match: 8. Sample: PBMCs. The TCR was taken from a man between 40 and 49 years old in good health and CMV-seronegative. J is TRBJ1-4 and V is TRBV15, with 9 bases lining up with TRBD1. The CDR3 coding sequence is TGTGCCACCAGCGGCACAGGGGGCTCCATTAATGAAAAACTGTTTTTT. Protein sequence: CATSGTGGSINEKLFF.